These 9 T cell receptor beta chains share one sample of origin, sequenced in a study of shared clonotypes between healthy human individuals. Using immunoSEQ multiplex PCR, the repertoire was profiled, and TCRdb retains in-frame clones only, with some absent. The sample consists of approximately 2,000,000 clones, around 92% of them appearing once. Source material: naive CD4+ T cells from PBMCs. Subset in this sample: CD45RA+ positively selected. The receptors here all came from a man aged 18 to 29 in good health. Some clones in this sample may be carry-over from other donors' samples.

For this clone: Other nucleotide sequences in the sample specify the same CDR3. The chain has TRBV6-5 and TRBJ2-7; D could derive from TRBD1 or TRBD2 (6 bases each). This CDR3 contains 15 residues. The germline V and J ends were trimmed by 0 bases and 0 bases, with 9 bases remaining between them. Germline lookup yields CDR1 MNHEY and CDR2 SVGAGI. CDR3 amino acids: CASSYSRGRSYEQYF. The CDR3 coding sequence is TGTGCCAGCAGTTACTCTCGGGGGCGCTCCTACGAGCAGTACTTC.

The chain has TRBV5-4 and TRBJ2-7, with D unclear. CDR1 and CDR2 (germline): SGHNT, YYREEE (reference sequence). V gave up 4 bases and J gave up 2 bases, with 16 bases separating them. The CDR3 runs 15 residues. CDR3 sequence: CASSLDSTLPYEQYF. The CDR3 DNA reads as TGTGCCAGCAGCCTAGATTCCACACTACCCTACGAGCAGTACTTC.

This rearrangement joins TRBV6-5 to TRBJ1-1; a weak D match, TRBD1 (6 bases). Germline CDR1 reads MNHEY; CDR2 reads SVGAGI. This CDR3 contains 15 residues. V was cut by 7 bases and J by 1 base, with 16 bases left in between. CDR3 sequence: CASNLKGGGNTEAFF. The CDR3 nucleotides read TGTGCCAGCAATCTCAAAGGAGGGGGGAACACTGAAGCTTTCTTT.

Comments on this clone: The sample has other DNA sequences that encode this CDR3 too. In DNA, the CDR3 is TGCGCCAGCTCACTAGCGGGATTGACGGGGGAGCTGTTTTTT. It encodes CASSLAGLTGELFF. J is TRBJ2-2 and V is TRBV5-1; 10 bases agree with TRBD2. The CDR3 loop spans 14 amino acids. After removal of 7 bases from V and 8 bases from J, the junction contained 8 bases not matched to a gene. CDR1 and CDR2 (germline): SGHRS, YFSETQ.

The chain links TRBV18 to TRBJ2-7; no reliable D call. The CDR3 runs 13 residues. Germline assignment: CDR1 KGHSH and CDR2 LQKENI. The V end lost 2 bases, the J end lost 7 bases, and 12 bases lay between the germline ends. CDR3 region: CASSPNWFGEQYF. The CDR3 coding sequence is TGTGCCAGCTCACCAAATTGGTTTGGGGAGCAGTACTTC.

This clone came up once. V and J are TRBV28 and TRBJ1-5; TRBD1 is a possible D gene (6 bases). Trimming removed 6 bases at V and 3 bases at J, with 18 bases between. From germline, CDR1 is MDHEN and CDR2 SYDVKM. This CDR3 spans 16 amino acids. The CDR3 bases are TGTGCCAGCAGCTATGGGGGGGCAGATTCCAATCAGCCCCAGCATTTT. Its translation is CASSYGGADSNQPQHF.

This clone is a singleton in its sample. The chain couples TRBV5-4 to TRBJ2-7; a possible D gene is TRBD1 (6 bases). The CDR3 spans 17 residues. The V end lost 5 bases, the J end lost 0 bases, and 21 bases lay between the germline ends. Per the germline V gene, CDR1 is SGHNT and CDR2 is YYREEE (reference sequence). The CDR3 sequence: CASRRQESGGFSYEQYF. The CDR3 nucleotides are TGTGCCAGCAGGCGACAGGAGTCCGGCGGTTTCTCCTACGAGCAGTACTTC.

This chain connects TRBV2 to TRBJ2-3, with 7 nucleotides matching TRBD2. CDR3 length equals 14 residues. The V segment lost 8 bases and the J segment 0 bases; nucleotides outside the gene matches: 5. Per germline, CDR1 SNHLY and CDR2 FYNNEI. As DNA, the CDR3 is TGTGCCAGCGGGGGGACTATTAGCACAGATACGCAGTATTTT. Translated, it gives CASGGTISTDTQYF.

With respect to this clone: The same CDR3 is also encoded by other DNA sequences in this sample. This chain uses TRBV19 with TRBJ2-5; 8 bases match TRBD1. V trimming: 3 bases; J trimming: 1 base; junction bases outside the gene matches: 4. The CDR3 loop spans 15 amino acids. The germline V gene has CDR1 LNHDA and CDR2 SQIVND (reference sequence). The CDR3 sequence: CASSIRTGIQETQYF. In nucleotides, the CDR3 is TGTGCCAGTAGTATCCGGACAGGGATCCAAGAGACCCAGTACTTC.